The rows below give T cell receptor beta chains drawn from one sample of a study of identical twins. One entry per CDR3 protein results from TCRdb running MiXCR on the 5' RACE reads. In the table there are about 720,000 distinct CDR3 sequences, 8.6% of which are singletons. These data were also filed under a second study, of yellow fever vaccine responses in identical twins.

The sequenced sample consisted of PBMCs. These receptors all stem from a woman aged 18 to 35 in good health. Each CDR3 is given without its conserved first and last residue. The D gene is left open where the match is weak. Clone size is given for some rows only: seen once, a few or many times, or a class if the clone is expanded.

>many|TRBJ2-2|TRBD2|TRBV10-3
AITPGLPNTGELF
>few|TRBJ2-1|TRBD2|TRBV24-1
ATSDLGTSGNDEQF
>many|TRBJ2-1|TRBD2|TRBV11-1
ASSSRTSGSLDEQF
>.|TRBJ1-5|.|TRBV12-3/TRBV12-4
ASSFLSGGNQPQH
>few|TRBJ1-2|.|TRBV15
ATSRGTAYYGYT
>many|TRBJ2-3|.|TRBV3-1
ASSQEGRSTDTQY
>few|TRBJ2-6|.|TRBV21-1
ASSKEGCGANVLT
>.|TRBJ2-5|.|TRBV27
ASRRLVEKETQY
>few|TRBJ1-5|.|TRBV5-1
ASSLEGVGNQPQH
>many|TRBJ2-1|.|TRBV28
ASSSGRKASDEQF
>many|TRBJ2-5|.|TRBV6-5
ASSYSSISETQY
>.|TRBJ1-2|.|TRBV5-5
ASSPHGGTLYGYT
>few|TRBJ1-1|TRBD1|TRBV27
ASSLSLGTVSFEAF
>few|TRBJ1-5|.|TRBV19
ASLGVGNQPQH
>many|TRBJ2-7|TRBD2|TRBV3-1
ASSFGTSGRYEQY
>.|TRBJ1-1|.|TRBV6-2/TRBV6-3
ASRKDGGNTEAF
>.|TRBJ2-3|TRBD2|TRBV20-1
SARGLADRTDTQY
>many|TRBJ2-7|TRBD2|TRBV25-1
ASSEWSGRTSYEQY
>few|TRBJ1-1|TRBD1|TRBV14
ASSQGWAGGPEAF
>many|TRBJ2-4|TRBD2|TRBV5-1
ASSSSGAGDIQY
>.|TRBJ2-5|TRBD1|TRBV18
ASSVTGWETQY
>.|TRBJ2-1|.|TRBV20-1
SANVGTGRYNEQF